Sequencing of this T cell receptor (beta chain) was carried out in a study of T cell responses to AZD1222 COVID-19 vaccine. General study findings and limits: Clonal diversity was possibly underestimated, and white British individuals and females predominated among donors.

Recipients boosted at about 4 weeks or about 12 weeks are pooled. Sequenced by immunoSEQ multiplex PCR; TCRdb stores in-frame clones only, minus some. The top ten hold 4.5% to 6% of the sample, which has 95,000 to 150,000 clones, 85% to 95% seen once. On this clone itself: What it recognizes is unknown.

The material was peripheral blood, obtained 28 days after the second AZD1222 dose. This clonotype originated in an adult who received the AZD1222 COVID-19 vaccine.

This CDR3 reads CASSYGIHRYQETQYF. As DNA, the CDR3 is TGTGCCAGCAGTTACGGGATCCACAGGTACCAAGAGACCCAGTACTTC. The genes are TRBV6-2 or TRBV6-3 and TRBJ2-5; possible D gene TRBD1, 5 bases. The germline V and J ends were trimmed by 2 bases and 0 bases, with 13 bases remaining between them. Germline V gene lookup returns CDR1 MNHEY and CDR2 SVGEGT. The CDR3 runs to 16 residues.